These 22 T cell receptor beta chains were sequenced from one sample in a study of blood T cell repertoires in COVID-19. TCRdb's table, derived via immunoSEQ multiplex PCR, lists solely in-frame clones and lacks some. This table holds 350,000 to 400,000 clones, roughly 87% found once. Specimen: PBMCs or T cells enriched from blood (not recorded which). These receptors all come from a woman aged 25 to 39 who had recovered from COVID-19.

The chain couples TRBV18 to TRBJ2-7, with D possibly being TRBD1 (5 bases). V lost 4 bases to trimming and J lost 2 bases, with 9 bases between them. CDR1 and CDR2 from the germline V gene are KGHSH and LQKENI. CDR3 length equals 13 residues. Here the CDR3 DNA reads TGTGCCAGCTCACAACAGGACACCTACGAGCAGTACTTC. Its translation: CASSQQDTYEQYF.

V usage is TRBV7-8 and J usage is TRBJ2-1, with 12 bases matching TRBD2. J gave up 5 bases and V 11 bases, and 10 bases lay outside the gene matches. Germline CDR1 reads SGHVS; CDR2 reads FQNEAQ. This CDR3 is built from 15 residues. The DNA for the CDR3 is TGTGCCGTGACCGGGACTAGCGGGCTTAACAATGAGCAGTTCTTC. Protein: CAVTGTSGLNNEQFF.

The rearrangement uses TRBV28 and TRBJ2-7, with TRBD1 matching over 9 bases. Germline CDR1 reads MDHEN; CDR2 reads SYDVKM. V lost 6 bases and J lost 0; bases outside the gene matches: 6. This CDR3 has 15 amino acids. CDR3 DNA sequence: TGTGCCAGCAGCCCGCCGGGACAGGGCTCCTACGAGCAGTACTTC. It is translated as CASSPPGQGSYEQYF.

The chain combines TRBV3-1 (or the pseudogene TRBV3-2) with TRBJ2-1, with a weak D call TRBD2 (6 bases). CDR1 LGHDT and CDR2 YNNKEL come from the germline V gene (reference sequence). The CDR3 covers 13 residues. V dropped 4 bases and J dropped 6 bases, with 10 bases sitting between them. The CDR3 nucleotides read TGTGCCAGCAGCCGACTAGATAGCAATGAGCAGTTCTTC. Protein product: CASSRLDSNEQFF.

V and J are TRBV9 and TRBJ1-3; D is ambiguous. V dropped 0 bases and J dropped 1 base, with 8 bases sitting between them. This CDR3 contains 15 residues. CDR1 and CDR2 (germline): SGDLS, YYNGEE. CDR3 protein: CASSVGVGSGNTIYF. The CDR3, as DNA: TGTGCCAGCAGCGTAGGGGTCGGGTCTGGAAACACCATATATTTT.

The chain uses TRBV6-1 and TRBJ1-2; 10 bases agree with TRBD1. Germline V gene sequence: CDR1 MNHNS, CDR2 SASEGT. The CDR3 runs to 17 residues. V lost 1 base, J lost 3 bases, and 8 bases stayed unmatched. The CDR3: CASSEGPWTGGYYGYTF. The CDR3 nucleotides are TGTGCCAGCAGTGAAGGTCCATGGACAGGGGGTTACTATGGCTACACCTTC.

The CDR3 spells CSVFQGGYTF. In DNA form, the CDR3 reads TGCAGCGTTTTCCAGGGCGGCTACACCTTC. The chain has TRBV29-1 and TRBJ1-2, with D perhaps TRBD1 (5 bases). Trimming stripped 5 bases from V and 8 bases from J, with 9 bases between. CDR3 length: 10 amino acids. The germline gives CDR1 SQVTM, CDR2 ANQGSEA. Using reference TRBV29-1 and TRBJ1-2 for the parts outside the CDR3, the full variable domain is SAVISQKPSRDICQRGTSLTIQCQVDSQVTMMFWYRQQPGQSLTLIATANQGSEATYESGFVIDKFPISRPNLTFSTLTVSNMSPEDSSIYLCSVFQGGYTFGSGTRLTVV.

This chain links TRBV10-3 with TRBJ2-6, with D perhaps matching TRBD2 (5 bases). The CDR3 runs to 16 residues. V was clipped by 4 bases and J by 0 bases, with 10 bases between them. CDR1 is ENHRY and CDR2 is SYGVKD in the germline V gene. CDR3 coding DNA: TGTGCCATCAGTGGGAGGACGGACTCTGGGGCCAACGTCCTGACTTTC. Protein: CAISGRTDSGANVLTF.

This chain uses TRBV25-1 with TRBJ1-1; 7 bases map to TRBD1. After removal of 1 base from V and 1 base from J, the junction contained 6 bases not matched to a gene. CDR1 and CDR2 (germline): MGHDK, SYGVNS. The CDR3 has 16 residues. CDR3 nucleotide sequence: TGTGCCAGCAGTGAATCCCTAGAGGGGGCGAACACTGAAGCTTTCTTT. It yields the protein CASSESLEGANTEAFF.

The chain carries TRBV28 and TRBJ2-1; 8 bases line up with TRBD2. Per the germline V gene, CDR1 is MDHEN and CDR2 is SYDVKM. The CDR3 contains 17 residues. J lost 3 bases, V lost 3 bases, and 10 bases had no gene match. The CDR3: CASSFDVSGNLYNEQFF. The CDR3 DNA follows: TGTGCCAGCAGTTTCGATGTTAGCGGGAACCTCTACAATGAGCAGTTCTTC.

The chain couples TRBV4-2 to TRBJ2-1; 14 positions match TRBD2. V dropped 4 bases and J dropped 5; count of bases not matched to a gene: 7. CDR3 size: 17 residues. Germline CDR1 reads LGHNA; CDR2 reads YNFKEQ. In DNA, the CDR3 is TGTGCCAGCAGCCTAGGGACTAGCGGGAGCTACCACAATGAGCAGTTCTTC. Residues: CASSLGTSGSYHNEQFF.

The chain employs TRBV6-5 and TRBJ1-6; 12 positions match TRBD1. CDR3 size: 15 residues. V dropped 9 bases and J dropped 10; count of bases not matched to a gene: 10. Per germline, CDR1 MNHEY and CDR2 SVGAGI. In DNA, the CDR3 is TGTGCCAGTACGGGGGGGACAGGGGGCATCTCACCCCTCCACTTT. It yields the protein CASTGGTGGISPLHF.

In DNA form, the CDR3 reads TGTGCCAGCAGTGCTAGCGGGGACACCGGGGAGCTGTTTTTT. Translation: CASSASGDTGELFF. The V gene is TRBV2, the J gene TRBJ2-2; the match to TRBD2 covers 9 bases. Per germline, CDR1 SNHLY and CDR2 FYNNEI. After removal of 4 bases from V and 3 bases from J, the junction contained 0 bases not matched to a gene. The CDR3 is made up of 14 amino acids.

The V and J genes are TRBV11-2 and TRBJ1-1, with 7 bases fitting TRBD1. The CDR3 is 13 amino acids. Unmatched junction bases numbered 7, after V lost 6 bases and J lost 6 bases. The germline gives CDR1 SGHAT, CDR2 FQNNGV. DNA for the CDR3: TGTGCCAGCAGATCTCAGGGGGGCCCTGAAGCTTTCTTT. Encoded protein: CASRSQGGPEAFF.

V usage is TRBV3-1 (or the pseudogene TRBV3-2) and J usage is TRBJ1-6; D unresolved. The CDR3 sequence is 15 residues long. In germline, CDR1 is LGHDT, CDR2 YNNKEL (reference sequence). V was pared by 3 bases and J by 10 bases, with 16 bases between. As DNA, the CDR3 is TGTGCCAGCAGCCAGTCGGACTCAAAACGGTCACCCCTCCACTTT. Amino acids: CASSQSDSKRSPLHF.

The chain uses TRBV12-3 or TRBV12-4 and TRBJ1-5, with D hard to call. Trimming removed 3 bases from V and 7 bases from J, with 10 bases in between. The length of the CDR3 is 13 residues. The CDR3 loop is CASSFGEDQPQHF. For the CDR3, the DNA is TGTGCCAGCAGTTTCGGGGAGGACCAGCCCCAGCATTTT.

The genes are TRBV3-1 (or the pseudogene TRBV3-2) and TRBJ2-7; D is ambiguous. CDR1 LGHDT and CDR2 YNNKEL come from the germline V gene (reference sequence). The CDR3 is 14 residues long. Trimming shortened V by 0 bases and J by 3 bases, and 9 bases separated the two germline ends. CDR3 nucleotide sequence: TGTGCCAGCAGCCAAGATTTTTCGGGCTACGAGCAGTACTTC. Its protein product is CASSQDFSGYEQYF.

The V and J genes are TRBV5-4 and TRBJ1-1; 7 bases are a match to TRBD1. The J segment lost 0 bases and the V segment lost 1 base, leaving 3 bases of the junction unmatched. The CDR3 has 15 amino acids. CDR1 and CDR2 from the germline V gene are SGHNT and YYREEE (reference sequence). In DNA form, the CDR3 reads TGTGCCAGCAGCTTGACAGGGGAGATGAACACTGAAGCTTTCTTT. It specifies CASSLTGEMNTEAFF.

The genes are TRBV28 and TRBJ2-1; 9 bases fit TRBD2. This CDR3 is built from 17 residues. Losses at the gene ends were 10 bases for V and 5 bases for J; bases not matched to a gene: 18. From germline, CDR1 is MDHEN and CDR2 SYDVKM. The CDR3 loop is CATRLGLAGSWDNEQFF. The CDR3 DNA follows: TGTGCCACCCGTCTGGGGCTAGCGGGAAGTTGGGACAATGAGCAGTTCTTC.

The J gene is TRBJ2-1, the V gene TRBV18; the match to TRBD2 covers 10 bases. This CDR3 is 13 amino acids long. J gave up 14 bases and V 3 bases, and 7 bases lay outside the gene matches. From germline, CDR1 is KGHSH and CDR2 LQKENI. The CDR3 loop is CASSPASGSPEFF. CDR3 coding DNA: TGTGCCAGCTCACCGGCTAGCGGGAGTCCTGAGTTCTTC. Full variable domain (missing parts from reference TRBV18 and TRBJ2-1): NAGVMQNPRHLVRRRGQEARLRCSPMKGHSHVYWYRQLPEEGLKFMVYLQKENIIDESGMPKERFSAEFPKEGPSILRIQQVVRGDSAAYFCASSPASGSPEFFGPGTRLTVL.

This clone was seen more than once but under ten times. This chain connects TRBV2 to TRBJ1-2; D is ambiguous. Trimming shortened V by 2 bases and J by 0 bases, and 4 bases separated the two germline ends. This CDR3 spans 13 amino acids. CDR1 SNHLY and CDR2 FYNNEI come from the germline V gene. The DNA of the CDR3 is TGTGCCAGCAGTGAACAGGCTAACTATGGCTACACCTTC. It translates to CASSEQANYGYTF.

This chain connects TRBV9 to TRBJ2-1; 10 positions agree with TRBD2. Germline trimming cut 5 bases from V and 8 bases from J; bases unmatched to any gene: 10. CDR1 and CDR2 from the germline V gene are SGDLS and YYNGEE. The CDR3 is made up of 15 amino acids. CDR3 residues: CASRPRGTSVDEQFF. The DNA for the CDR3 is TGTGCCAGCAGGCCCAGAGGGACTAGCGTGGATGAGCAGTTCTTC.